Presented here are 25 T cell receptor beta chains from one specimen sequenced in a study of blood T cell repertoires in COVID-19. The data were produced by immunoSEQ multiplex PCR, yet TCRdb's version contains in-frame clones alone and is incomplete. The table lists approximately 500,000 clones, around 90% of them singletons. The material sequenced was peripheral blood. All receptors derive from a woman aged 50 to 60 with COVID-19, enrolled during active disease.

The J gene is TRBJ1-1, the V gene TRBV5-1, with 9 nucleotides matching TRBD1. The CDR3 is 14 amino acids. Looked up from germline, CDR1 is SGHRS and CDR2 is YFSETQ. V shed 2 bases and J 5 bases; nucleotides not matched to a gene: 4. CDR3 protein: CASSLTGGMTEAFF. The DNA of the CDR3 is TGCGCCAGCAGCTTAACAGGGGGCATGACTGAAGCTTTCTTT.

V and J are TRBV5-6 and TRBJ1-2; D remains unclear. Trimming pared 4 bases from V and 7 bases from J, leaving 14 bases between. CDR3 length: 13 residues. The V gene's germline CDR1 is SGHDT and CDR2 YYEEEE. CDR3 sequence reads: CASSQLMSGGYTF. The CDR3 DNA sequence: TGTGCCAGCAGCCAACTAATGAGCGGTGGCTACACCTTC.

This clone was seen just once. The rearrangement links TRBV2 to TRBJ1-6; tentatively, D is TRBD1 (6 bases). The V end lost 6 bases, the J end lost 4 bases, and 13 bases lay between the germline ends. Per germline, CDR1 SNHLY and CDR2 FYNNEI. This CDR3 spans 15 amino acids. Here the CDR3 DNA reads TGTGCCAGCAGAGGAAGACAGGAATATAATTCACCCCTCCACTTT. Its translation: CASRGRQEYNSPLHF.

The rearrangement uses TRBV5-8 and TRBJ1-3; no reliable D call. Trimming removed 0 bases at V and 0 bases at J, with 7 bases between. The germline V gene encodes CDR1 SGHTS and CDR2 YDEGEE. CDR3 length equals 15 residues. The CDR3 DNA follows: TGTGCCAGCAGCTTGGGGCAGTACTCTGGAAACACCATATATTTT. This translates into CASSLGQYSGNTIYF. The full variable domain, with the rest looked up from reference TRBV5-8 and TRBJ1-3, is EAGVTQSPTHLIKTRGQQATLRCSPISGHTSVYWYQQALGLGLQFLLWYDEGEERNRGNFPPRFSGRQFPNYSSELNVNALELEDSALYLCASSLGQYSGNTIYFGEGSWLTVV.

The CDR3 coding sequence is TGTGCCAGTACAGCCTCTGGGGCCAACGTCCTGACTTTC. Its protein product is CASTASGANVLTF. The rearrangement joins TRBV6-5 to TRBJ2-6; D gene ambiguous. The CDR3 is 13 amino acids. Germline-derived CDR1 and CDR2 are MNHEY and SVGAGI. V lost 9 bases and J lost 0, with 6 bases in between.

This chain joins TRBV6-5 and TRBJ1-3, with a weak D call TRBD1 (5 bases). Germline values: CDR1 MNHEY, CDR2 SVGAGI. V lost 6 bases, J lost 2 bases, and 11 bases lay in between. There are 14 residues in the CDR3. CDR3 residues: CASSLGGAGNTIYF. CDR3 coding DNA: TGTGCCAGCAGCCTAGGAGGGGCTGGAAACACCATATATTTT.

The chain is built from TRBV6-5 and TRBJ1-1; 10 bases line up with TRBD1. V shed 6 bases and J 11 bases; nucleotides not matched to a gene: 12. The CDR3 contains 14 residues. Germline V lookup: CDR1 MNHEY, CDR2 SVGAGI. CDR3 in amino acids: CASRDSGTGARAFF. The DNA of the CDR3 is TGTGCCAGCAGAGACTCCGGGACAGGGGCGAGGGCTTTCTTT.

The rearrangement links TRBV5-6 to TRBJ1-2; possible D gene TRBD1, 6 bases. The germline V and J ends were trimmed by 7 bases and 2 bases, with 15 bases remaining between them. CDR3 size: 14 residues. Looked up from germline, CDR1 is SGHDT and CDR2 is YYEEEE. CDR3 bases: TGTGCCAGCTACGACACGGGACACAACTATGGCTACACCTTC. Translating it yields CASYDTGHNYGYTF.

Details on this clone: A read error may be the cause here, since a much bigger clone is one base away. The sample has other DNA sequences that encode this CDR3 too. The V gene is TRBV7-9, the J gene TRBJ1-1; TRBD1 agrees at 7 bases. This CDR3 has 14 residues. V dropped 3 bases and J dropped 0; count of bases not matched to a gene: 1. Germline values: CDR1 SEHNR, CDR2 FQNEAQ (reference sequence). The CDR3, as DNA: TGTGCCAGCAGCTTGGGACAGTTGAACACTGAAGCTTTCTTT. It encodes CASSLGQLNTEAFF.

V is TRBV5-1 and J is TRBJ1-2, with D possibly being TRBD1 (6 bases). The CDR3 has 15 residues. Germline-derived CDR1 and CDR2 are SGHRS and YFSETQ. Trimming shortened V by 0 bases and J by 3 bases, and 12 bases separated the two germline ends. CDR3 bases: TGCGCCAGCAGCTTGGAGGGGGGGAGGCACTATGGCTACACCTTC. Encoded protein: CASSLEGGRHYGYTF. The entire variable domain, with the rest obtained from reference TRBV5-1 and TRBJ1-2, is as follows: KAGVTQTPRYLIKTRGQQVTLSCSPISGHRSVSWYQQTPGQGLQFLFEYFSETQRNKGNFPGRFSGRQFSNSRSEMNVSTLELGDSALYLCASSLEGGRHYGYTFGSGTRLTVV.

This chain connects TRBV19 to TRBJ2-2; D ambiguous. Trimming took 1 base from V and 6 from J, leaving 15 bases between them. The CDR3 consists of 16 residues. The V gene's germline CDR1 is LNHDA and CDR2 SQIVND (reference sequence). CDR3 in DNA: TGTGCCAGTAGTATAGGTTGGTCCGGCCTAGCCGGGGAGCTGTTTTTT. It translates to CASSIGWSGLAGELFF. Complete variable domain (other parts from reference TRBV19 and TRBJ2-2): DGGITQSPKYLFRKEGQNVTLSCEQNLNHDAMYWYRQDPGQGLRLIYYSQIVNDFQKGDIAEGYSVSREKKESFPLTVTSAQKNPTAFYLCASSIGWSGLAGELFFGEGSRLTVL.

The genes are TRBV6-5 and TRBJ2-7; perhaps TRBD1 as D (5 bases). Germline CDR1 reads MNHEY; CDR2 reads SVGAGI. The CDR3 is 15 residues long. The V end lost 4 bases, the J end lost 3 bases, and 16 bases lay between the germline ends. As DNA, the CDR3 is TGTGCCAGCAGTTCAATTGGGGCAGGTATCTACGAGCAGTACTTC. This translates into CASSSIGAGIYEQYF.

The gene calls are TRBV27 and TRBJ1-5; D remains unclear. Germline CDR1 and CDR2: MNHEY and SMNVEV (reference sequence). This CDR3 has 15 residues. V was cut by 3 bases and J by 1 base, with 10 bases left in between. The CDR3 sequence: CASSFGGLSNQPQHF. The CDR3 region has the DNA TGTGCCAGCAGTTTTGGTGGACTGAGCAATCAGCCCCAGCATTTT.

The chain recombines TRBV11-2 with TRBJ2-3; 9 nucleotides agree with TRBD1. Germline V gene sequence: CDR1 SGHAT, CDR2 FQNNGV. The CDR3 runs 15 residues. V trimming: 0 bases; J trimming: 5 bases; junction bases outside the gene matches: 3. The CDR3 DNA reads TGTGCCAGCAGCTTAGAGGACAGGGGAATAGATACGCAGTATTTT. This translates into CASSLEDRGIDTQYF.

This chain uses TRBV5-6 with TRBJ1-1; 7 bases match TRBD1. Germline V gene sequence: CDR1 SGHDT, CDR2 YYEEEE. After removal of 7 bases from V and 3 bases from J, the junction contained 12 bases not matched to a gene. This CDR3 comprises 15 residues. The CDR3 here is CASGSEGASDTEAFF. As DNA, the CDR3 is TGTGCCAGCGGGTCTGAGGGGGCATCGGACACTGAAGCTTTCTTT.

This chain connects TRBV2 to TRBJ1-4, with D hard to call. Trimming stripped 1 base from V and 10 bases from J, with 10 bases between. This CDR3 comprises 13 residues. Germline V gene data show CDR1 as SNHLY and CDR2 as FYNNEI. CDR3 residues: CASSEVREGKLFF. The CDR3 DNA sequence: TGTGCCAGCAGTGAAGTAAGGGAGGGAAAACTGTTTTTT.

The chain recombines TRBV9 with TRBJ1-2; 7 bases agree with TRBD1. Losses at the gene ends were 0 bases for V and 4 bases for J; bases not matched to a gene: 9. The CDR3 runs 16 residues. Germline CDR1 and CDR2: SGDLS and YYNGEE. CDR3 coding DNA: TGTGCCAGCAGCGTAGCTACGGTGGGACAGATCTATGGCTACACCTTC. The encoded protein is CASSVATVGQIYGYTF.

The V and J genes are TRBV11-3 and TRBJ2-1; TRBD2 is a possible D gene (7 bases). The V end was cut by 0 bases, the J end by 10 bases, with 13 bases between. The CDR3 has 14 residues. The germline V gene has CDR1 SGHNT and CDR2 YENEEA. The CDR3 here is CASSLEGGLDEQFF. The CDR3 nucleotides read TGTGCCAGCAGCTTAGAGGGGGGGCTGGACGAGCAGTTCTTC.

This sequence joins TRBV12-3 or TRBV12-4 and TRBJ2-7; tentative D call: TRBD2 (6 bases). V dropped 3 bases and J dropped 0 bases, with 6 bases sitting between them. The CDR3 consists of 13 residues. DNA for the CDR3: TGTGCCAGCAGTTTGCGGGGCTCCTACGAGCAGTACTTC. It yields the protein CASSLRGSYEQYF.

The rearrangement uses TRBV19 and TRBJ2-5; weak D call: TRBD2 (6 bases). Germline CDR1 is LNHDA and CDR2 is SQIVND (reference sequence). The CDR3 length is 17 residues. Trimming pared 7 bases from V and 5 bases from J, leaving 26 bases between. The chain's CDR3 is CASNSVGGEDGGETQYF. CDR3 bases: TGTGCCAGTAACAGTGTAGGAGGGGAGGACGGCGGGGAGACCCAGTACTTC. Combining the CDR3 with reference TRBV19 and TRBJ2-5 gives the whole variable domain DGGITQSPKYLFRKEGQNVTLSCEQNLNHDAMYWYRQDPGQGLRLIYYSQIVNDFQKGDIAEGYSVSREKKESFPLTVTSAQKNPTAFYLCASNSVGGEDGGETQYFGPGTRLLVL.

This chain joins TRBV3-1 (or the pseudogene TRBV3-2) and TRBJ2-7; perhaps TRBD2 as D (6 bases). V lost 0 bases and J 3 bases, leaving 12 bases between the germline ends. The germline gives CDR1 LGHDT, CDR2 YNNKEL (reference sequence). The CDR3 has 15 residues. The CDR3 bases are TGTGCCAGCAGCCAAGATTGGCTAGCGAACTACGAGCAGTACTTC. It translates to CASSQDWLANYEQYF.

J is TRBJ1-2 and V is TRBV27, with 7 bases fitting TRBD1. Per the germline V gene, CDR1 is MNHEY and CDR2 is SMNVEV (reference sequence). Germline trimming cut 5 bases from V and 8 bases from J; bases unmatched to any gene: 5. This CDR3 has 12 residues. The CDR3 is CASSGYRGGYTF. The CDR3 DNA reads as TGTGCCAGCAGTGGATACAGGGGCGGCTACACCTTC.

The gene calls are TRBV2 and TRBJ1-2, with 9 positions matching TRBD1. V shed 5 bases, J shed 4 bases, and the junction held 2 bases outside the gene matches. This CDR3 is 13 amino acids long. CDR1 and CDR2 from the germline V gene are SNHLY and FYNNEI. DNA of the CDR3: TGTGCCAGCAGTCCGGACAGGGGCTATGGCTACACCTTC. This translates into CASSPDRGYGYTF.

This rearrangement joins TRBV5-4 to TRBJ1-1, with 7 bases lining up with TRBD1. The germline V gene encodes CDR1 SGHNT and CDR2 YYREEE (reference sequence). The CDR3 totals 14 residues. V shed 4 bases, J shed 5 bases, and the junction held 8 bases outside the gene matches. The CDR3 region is CASSLRTGLTEAFF. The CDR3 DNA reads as TGTGCCAGCAGCCTCCGGACAGGTTTGACTGAAGCTTTCTTT.

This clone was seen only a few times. CDR3 amino acids: CASSHGNYGYTF. In DNA, the CDR3 is TGTGCCAGCAGCCACGGGAACTATGGCTACACCTTC. The V and J genes are TRBV3-1 (or the pseudogene TRBV3-2) and TRBJ1-2; D not resolved. V shed 3 bases and J shed 2 bases, with 4 bases lying between them. There are 12 residues in the CDR3. Germline V lookup: CDR1 LGHDT, CDR2 YNNKEL (reference sequence).